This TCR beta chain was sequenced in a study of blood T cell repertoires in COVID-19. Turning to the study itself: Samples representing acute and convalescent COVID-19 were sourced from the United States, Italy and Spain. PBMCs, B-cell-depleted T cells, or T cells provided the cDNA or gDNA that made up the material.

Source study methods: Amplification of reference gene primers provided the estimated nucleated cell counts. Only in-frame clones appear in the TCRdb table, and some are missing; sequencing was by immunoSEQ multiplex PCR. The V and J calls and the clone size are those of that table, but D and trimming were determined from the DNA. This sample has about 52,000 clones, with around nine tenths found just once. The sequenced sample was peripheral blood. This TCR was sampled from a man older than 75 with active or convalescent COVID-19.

CDR3 in amino acids: CASSHLTEQGYEQYF. CDR3 coding DNA: TGTGCCAGCAGCCACTTGACAGAGCAAGGCTACGAGCAGTACTTC. J is TRBJ2-7 and V is TRBV7-9; a possible D gene is TRBD1 (5 bases). The CDR3 covers 15 residues. Germline CDR1 reads SEHNR; CDR2 reads FQNEAQ (reference sequence). V was clipped by 5 bases and J by 3 bases, with 17 bases between them.